The sequence of this TCR beta chain was determined in a study of cytomegalovirus exposure and HLA in healthy donors. Findings and caveats of the study: Accurate prediction of most subjects' HLA-A and HLA-B alleles from TCR beta sequences was reported.

Of note for this clone: Its cognate antigen is unknown.

The PCR contained 60 Vbeta and 13 Jbeta primers. Only in-frame clones appear in the TCRdb table, and some are missing; sequencing was by immunoSEQ multiplex PCR. The sample has over 120,000 clones, about 81% seen once. Trimming stripped 5 bases from V and 1 base from J, with 8 bases between. Germline V lookup: CDR1 SEHNR, CDR2 FQNEAQ (reference sequence). The CDR3 totals 13 residues. The rearrangement uses TRBV7-9 and TRBJ1-2; D perhaps matches TRBD1 (5 bases). This TCR was sampled from a young man in good health and CMV-seronegative. Sequencing used PBMCs. In nucleotides, the CDR3 is TGTGCCAGCAGCCAGGGATTTAACTATGGCTACACCTTC. Protein sequence: CASSQGFNYGYTF.